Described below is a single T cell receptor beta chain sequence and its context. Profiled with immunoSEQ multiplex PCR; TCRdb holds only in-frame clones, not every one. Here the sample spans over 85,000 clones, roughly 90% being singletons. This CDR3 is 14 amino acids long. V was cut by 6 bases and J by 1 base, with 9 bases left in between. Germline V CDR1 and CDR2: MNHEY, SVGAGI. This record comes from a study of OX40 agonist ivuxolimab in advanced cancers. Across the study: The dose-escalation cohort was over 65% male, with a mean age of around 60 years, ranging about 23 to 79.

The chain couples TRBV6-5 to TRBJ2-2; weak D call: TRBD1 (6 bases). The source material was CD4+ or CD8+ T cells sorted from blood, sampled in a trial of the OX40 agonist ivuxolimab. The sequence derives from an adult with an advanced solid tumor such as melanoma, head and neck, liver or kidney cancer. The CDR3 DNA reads TGTGCCAGCAGCAGGGACATGAACACCGGGGAGCTGTTTTTT. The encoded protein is CASSRDMNTGELFF.